The text below deals with one T cell receptor (beta chain). Sequencing was performed with immunoSEQ multiplex PCR; in TCRdb, only in-frame clones are kept and a portion is missing. The sample carries 380,000 or so clones, roughly 90% recorded once. This CDR3 is built from 13 residues. Trimming shortened V by 2 bases and J by 1 base, and 3 bases separated the two germline ends. Germline CDR1 MDHEN, CDR2 SYDVKM. The data belong to a study of blood T cell repertoires in COVID-19. This rearrangement joins TRBV28 to TRBJ2-4; D remains unclear. This TCR derives from a man in his forties with acute or convalescent COVID-19. Input material: peripheral blood. Here the CDR3 reads CASSLAAKNIQYF. In DNA, the CDR3 is TGTGCCAGCAGTTTAGCGGCCAAAAACATTCAGTACTTC.